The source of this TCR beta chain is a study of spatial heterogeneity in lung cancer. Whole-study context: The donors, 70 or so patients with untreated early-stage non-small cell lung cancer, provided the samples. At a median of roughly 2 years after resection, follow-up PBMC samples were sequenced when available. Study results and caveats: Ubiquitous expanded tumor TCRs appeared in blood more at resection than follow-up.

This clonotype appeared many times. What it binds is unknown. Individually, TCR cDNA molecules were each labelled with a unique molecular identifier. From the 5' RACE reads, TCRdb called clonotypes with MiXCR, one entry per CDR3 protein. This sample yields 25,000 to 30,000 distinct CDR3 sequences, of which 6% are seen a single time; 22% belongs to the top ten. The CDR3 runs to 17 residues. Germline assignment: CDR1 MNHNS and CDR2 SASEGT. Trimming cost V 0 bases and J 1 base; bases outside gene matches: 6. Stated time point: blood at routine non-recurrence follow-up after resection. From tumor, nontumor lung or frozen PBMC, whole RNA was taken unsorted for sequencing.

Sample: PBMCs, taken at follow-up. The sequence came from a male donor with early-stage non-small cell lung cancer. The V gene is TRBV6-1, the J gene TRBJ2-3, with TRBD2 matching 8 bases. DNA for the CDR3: TGTGCCAGCAGTGAAGCCTCCAGCGGGGGCCGCACAGATACGCAGTATTTT. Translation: CASSEASSGGRTDTQYF.